Presented here are 11 T cell receptor beta chains from one specimen sequenced in a study of T-cell memory formation after mild COVID-19. In TCRdb, the 5' RACE reads were re-called with MiXCR into one record per CDR3 protein. The sample shows roughly 610,000 distinct CDR3 sequences, roughly 17% of them seen only once. The sample consisted of PBMCs or a T cell subset sorted from them (not recorded which). The receptors come from an adult woman who had mild COVID-19 (a few samples of this study predate the infection). Cell type and time point are not known.

The chain employs TRBV4-1 and TRBJ1-1; TRBD1 might be the D (6 bases). Trimming removed 4 bases at V and 8 bases at J, with 17 bases between. There are 14 residues in the CDR3. Germline values: CDR1 MGHRA, CDR2 YSYEKL. For the CDR3, the DNA is TGCGCCAGCAGCCGAACACAGGGTCCTGGCGAAGCTTTCTTT. Its protein product is CASSRTQGPGEAFF.

This clonotype has only a few counts. The CDR3 nucleotides read TGTGCCAGCAGCCCCGCCGGGAAGCCGTACGAGCAGTACTTC. This gives the protein CASSPAGKPYEQYF. The V call is TRBV12-3 or TRBV12-4, the J call TRBJ2-7; D is perhaps TRBD2 (5 bases). Trimming removed 6 bases at V and 4 bases at J, with 16 bases between. The CDR3 contains 14 residues.

This clonotype was counted a few times. CDR3 sequence: CASSYGIGREQYF. DNA for the CDR3: TGTGCCAGCAGTTACGGGATCGGGAGAGAGCAGTACTTC. The genes are TRBV6-2 or TRBV6-3 and TRBJ2-7, with a weak D call TRBD2 (6 bases). V lost 2 bases and J lost 7, with 12 bases in between. The CDR3 is 13 residues long. In germline, CDR1 is MNHEY, CDR2 SVGEGT.

This clonotype was counted a few times. The V call is TRBV5-1, the J call TRBJ2-5; D is uncertain. Germline CDR1 reads SGHRS; CDR2 reads YFSETQ. The CDR3 runs to 14 residues. Between the trimmed V and J ends, which lost 1 base and 4 bases, there was a span of 11 bases. The CDR3 spells CASSLWSGGETQYF. The CDR3 region has the DNA TGCGCCAGCAGCTTGTGGTCCGGTGGAGAGACCCAGTACTTC. Full variable domain (rest looked up from reference TRBV5-1 and TRBJ2-5): KAGVTQTPRYLIKTRGQQVTLSCSPISGHRSVSWYQQTPGQGLQFLFEYFSETQRNKGNFPGRFSGRQFSNSRSEMNVSTLELGDSALYLCASSLWSGGETQYFGPGTRLLVL.

This clonotype has a handful of counts. The chain is built from TRBV7-9 and TRBJ2-2, with D hard to call. This CDR3 region has 15 residues. Germline CDR1 is SEHNR and CDR2 is FQNEAQ (reference sequence). Between the trimmed V and J ends, which lost 4 bases and 6 bases, there was a span of 15 bases. CDR3 region: CASSSNLYPAGELFF. CDR3 DNA: TGTGCCAGCAGCTCTAATCTGTACCCCGCCGGGGAGCTGTTTTTT.

This clonotype was seen a handful of times. The genes are TRBV10-3 and TRBJ2-1; 9 positions agree with TRBD2. This CDR3 comprises 20 residues. V lost 0 bases, J lost 0 bases, and 12 bases stayed unmatched. Germline lookup yields CDR1 ENHRY and CDR2 SYGVKD. This CDR3 is CAISESARASGESSYNEQFF. CDR3 nucleotides: TGTGCCATCAGTGAGTCAGCCCGGGCTAGCGGGGAGAGCTCCTACAATGAGCAGTTCTTC.

The chain is built from TRBV5-5 and TRBJ2-1, with D unclear. V lost 1 base to trimming and J lost 4 bases, with 6 bases between them. The CDR3 loop spans 13 amino acids. Germline V gene sequence: CDR1 SGHKS, CDR2 YYEKEE (reference sequence). The CDR3 spells CASSLTQYNEQFF. The DNA for the CDR3 is TGTGCCAGCAGCTTGACCCAGTACAATGAGCAGTTCTTC.

The chain has TRBV29-1 and TRBJ2-1; maybe TRBD2 (6 bases). The CDR3 spans 13 residues. Germline V lookup: CDR1 SQVTM, CDR2 ANQGSEA. Deletions cut 7 bases from V and 3 bases from J, with 13 bases between. The CDR3 loop is CSAASENYNEQFF. In DNA, the CDR3 is TGCAGCGCAGCTAGCGAGAACTACAATGAGCAGTTCTTC.

The J gene is TRBJ1-2, the V gene TRBV15; D gene unclear. CDR3 length equals 13 residues. Deletions cut 5 bases from V and 4 bases from J, with 11 bases between. Germline assignment: CDR1 LNHNV and CDR2 YYDKDF (reference sequence). The CDR3 spells CATSVREAYGYTF. Written as DNA, the CDR3 is TGTGCCACCAGCGTACGGGAGGCCTATGGCTACACCTTC.

In its sample, this clonotype was seen a few times. The rearrangement joins TRBV24-1 to TRBJ2-5; TRBD2 aligns across 13 bases. The length of the CDR3 is 20 residues. V was pared by 3 bases and J by 2 bases, with 14 bases of the junction left unmatched. The germline V gene encodes CDR1 KGHDR and CDR2 SFDVKD. The CDR3 DNA is TGTGCCACCAGTGATCCCACAGGGACTCCGGGACTAGCGGGGCAAGAGACCCAGTACTTC. Amino acids: CATSDPTGTPGLAGQETQYF.

The rearrangement links TRBV2 to TRBJ2-7; no firm D call. The CDR3 length is 11 residues. V lost 7 bases to trimming and J lost 3 bases, with 7 bases between them. CDR1 SNHLY and CDR2 FYNNEI come from the germline V gene. The DNA of the CDR3 is TGTGCCAGCACGTCCAGCTACGAGCAGTACTTC. Translation: CASTSSYEQYF.